What follows are 32 T cell receptor beta chains derived from one specimen sequenced in a study of Tregs in tolerant kidney transplant recipients. Clones were sequenced by immunoSEQ multiplex PCR, and TCRdb holds only the in-frame ones, with some missing. The top ten clones hold approximately 0.39% of a sample with around 75,000 clones, around 90% of them seen once. Sequenced material: CD4+ T cells from blood, taken before the transplant. The source is a human donor who received a combined kidney and bone marrow transplant.

Here the CDR3 DNA reads TGTGCCAGCTCACCCAACAGCGGAGGTGGAGCAGATACGCAGTATTTT. This codes for CASSPNSGGGADTQYF. This sequence joins TRBV18 and TRBJ2-3, with a tentative D call TRBD2 (5 bases). Germline V CDR1 and CDR2: KGHSH, LQKENI. The CDR3 is made up of 16 amino acids. Trimming stripped 3 bases from V and 4 bases from J, with 17 bases between.

The chain employs TRBV19 and TRBJ1-5; D perhaps matches TRBD1 (5 bases). The CDR3 runs to 14 residues. Germline V lookup: CDR1 LNHDA, CDR2 SQIVND (reference sequence). Trimming removed 8 bases from V and 5 bases from J, with 16 bases in between. The CDR3 coding sequence is TGTGCCAGTCGATGGAGCCGGGGGGATCAGCCCCAGCATTTT. Translating gives CASRWSRGDQPQHF.

This sequence joins TRBV18 and TRBJ2-1; 10 bases align to TRBD2. With 1 base clipped from V and 7 bases from J, the junction kept 7 bases outside the gene matches. The CDR3 runs 16 residues. CDR1 and CDR2 (germline): KGHSH, LQKENI. The chain's CDR3 is CASSPREAGGANEQFF. CDR3 sequence (DNA): TGTGCCAGCTCACCACGGGAAGCGGGAGGGGCGAATGAGCAGTTCTTC.

The chain is built from TRBV6-4 and TRBJ2-1, with 12 bases matching TRBD2. V gave up 6 bases and J gave up 8 bases; unmatched junction bases: 8. Looked up from germline, CDR1 is MRHNA and CDR2 is SNTAGT. The CDR3 has 15 residues. The CDR3 is CASSSGLAGTYEQFF. In DNA form, the CDR3 reads TGTGCCAGCAGCTCGGGACTAGCGGGTACTTATGAGCAGTTCTTC.

This clone was counted a single time. This sample includes further DNA sequences coding for the same CDR3. This rearrangement joins TRBV4-2 to TRBJ2-7; 8 positions agree with TRBD2. CDR3 length: 15 amino acids. V shed 0 bases, J shed 2 bases, and the junction held 3 bases outside the gene matches. From germline, CDR1 is LGHNA and CDR2 YNFKEQ. This CDR3 reads CASSQELAVTYEQYF. The CDR3 DNA sequence: TGTGCCAGCAGCCAAGAACTAGCGGTGACCTACGAGCAGTACTTC.

The chain recombines TRBV12-5 with TRBJ2-2; 13 nucleotides line up with TRBD2. From germline, CDR1 is LGHNT and CDR2 FRNRAP. The CDR3 runs to 21 residues. The J segment lost 7 bases and the V segment lost 2 bases, leaving 19 bases of the junction unmatched. CDR3 sequence reads: CASGLWSGLAGVYEVGGELFF. The CDR3 DNA follows: TGTGCTAGTGGTTTGTGGTCTGGACTAGCGGGAGTATACGAGGTTGGCGGGGAGCTGTTTTTT.

V usage is TRBV14 and J usage is TRBJ1-2; TRBD1 might be the D (6 bases). The CDR3 extends over 12 amino acids. Trimming stripped 3 bases from V and 4 bases from J, with 6 bases between. CDR1 SGHDN and CDR2 FVKESK come from the germline V gene. As DNA, the CDR3 is TGTGCCAGCAGCCAGGACAGCTATGGCTACACCTTC. Protein product: CASSQDSYGYTF.

The rearrangement links TRBV6-5 to TRBJ1-2, with 7 bases matching TRBD1. Germline V gene sequence: CDR1 MNHEY, CDR2 SVGAGI. The V gene end was trimmed by 2 bases and the J gene end by 1 base; junction bases not matched to a gene: 7. The CDR3 loop spans 16 amino acids. The CDR3 DNA reads TGTGCCAGCAGTTACCGTAGGGGGCAGGGTAACTATGGCTACACCTTC. Its translation is CASSYRRGQGNYGYTF.

The chain uses TRBV5-1 and TRBJ2-3, with a possible D match to TRBD2 (6 bases). The CDR3 contains 14 residues. Looked up from germline, CDR1 is SGHRS and CDR2 is YFSETQ. V lost 4 bases to trimming and J lost 6 bases, with 15 bases between them. The CDR3 loop reads CASSLAWEADTQYF. The DNA of the CDR3 is TGCGCCAGCAGCCTAGCGTGGGAGGCCGATACGCAGTATTTT.

V gene TRBV11-2 combines with J gene TRBJ1-1, with a possible D match to TRBD1 (5 bases). The V gene's germline CDR1 is SGHAT and CDR2 FQNNGV. Trimming cost V 3 bases and J 5 bases, with 10 bases left between them. This CDR3 spans 13 amino acids. In DNA, the CDR3 is TGTGCCAGCAGCTTGTTAGGGGATACTGAAGCTTTCTTT. Translation gives CASSLLGDTEAFF.

The rearrangement uses TRBV2 and TRBJ1-5; possibly TRBD1 for D (6 bases). V was clipped by 7 bases and J by 5 bases, with 12 bases between them. Germline V CDR1 and CDR2: SNHLY, FYNNEI. The CDR3 spans 13 residues. CDR3: CASKQGPDQPQHF. CDR3 nucleotide sequence: TGTGCCAGCAAACAGGGTCCTGATCAGCCCCAGCATTTT.

The J gene is TRBJ1-1, the V gene TRBV10-3; D remains unclear. V gave up 6 bases and J gave up 0 bases, with 11 bases separating them. Germline loops: CDR1 ENHRY, CDR2 SYGVKD. CDR3 length equals 14 residues. The CDR3 is CAISRHDMNTEAFF. CDR3 nucleotide sequence: TGTGCCATCAGCCGACACGATATGAACACTGAAGCTTTCTTT.

J is TRBJ1-5 and V is TRBV7-8, with D unclear. V was cut by 5 bases and J by 0 bases, with 14 bases left in between. Germline CDR1 is SGHVS and CDR2 is FQNEAQ. The CDR3 extends over 16 amino acids. The CDR3 DNA sequence: TGTGCCAGCAGCCCGACTGAGTTTTATAGCAATCAGCCCCAGCATTTT. Its protein is CASSPTEFYSNQPQHF.

The rearrangement links TRBV9 to TRBJ2-2, with D possibly matching TRBD2 (6 bases). Between the trimmed V and J ends, which lost 0 bases and 0 bases, there was a span of 12 bases. CDR3 size: 17 residues. Germline CDR1 and CDR2: SGDLS and YYNGEE. The chain's CDR3 is CASSVVGSGSNTGELFF. DNA of the CDR3: TGTGCCAGCAGCGTAGTCGGGAGCGGGTCGAACACCGGGGAGCTGTTTTTT.

The V and J genes are TRBV10-3 and TRBJ2-1; a possible D gene is TRBD2 (6 bases). The CDR3 consists of 15 residues. Per the germline V gene, CDR1 is ENHRY and CDR2 is SYGVKD. V lost 4 bases and J lost 6, with 16 bases in between. The CDR3 loop is CAISGGGATGNEQFF. CDR3 coding DNA: TGTGCCATCAGTGGAGGCGGGGCAACCGGCAATGAGCAGTTCTTC.

The chain recombines TRBV4-1 with TRBJ2-1, with 11 bases identical to TRBD2. The J segment lost 4 bases and the V segment lost 1 base, leaving 15 bases of the junction unmatched. The CDR3 covers 20 residues. Germline V gene sequence: CDR1 MGHRA, CDR2 YSYEKL. The chain's CDR3 is CASSQAGTVPGLAAYNEQFF. CDR3 sequence (DNA): TGCGCCAGCAGCCAAGCAGGGACCGTACCGGGACTAGCGGCTTACAATGAGCAGTTCTTC.

J is TRBJ2-2 and V is TRBV28, with TRBD2 matching over 14 bases. After removal of 7 bases from V and 7 bases from J, the junction contained 5 bases not matched to a gene. The germline V gene encodes CDR1 MDHEN and CDR2 SYDVKM. CDR3 length: 15 amino acids. CDR3 coding DNA: TGTGCCAGCAAGGGACTAGCGGGAGTTCTCGGGGAGCTGTTTTTT. This codes for CASKGLAGVLGELFF.

The sample holds many counts of this clone. This chain links TRBV21-1 with TRBJ2-7; the table names TRBD1, a call not compared with the DNA. TRBV21-1 corresponds to a pseudogene. This CDR3 contains 13 residues. This chain's CDR3 is CASRPWGAYEQYF. CDR3 nucleotide sequence: TGTGCCAGCAGACCCTGGGGCGCCTACGAGCAGTACTTC.

The chain couples TRBV28 to TRBJ2-3, with 12 positions matching TRBD2. The CDR3 is 19 amino acids. Germline V gene sequence: CDR1 MDHEN, CDR2 SYDVKM. V trimming: 7 bases; J trimming: 4 bases; junction bases outside the gene matches: 18. CDR3 protein: CASKRLAGVVTFVADTQYF. CDR3 nucleotides: TGTGCCAGCAAAAGACTAGCGGGGGTGGTGACTTTTGTGGCAGATACGCAGTATTTT.

The genes are TRBV28 and TRBJ1-5; possibly TRBD1 for D (6 bases). This CDR3 is built from 16 residues. The V and J ends lost 6 bases and 2 bases respectively, with 17 bases between them. The germline gives CDR1 MDHEN, CDR2 SYDVKM. The CDR3 region is CASSNPTGSGNQPQHF. The DNA of the CDR3 is TGTGCCAGCAGCAACCCCACAGGGTCCGGCAATCAGCCCCAGCATTTT.

V is TRBV28 and J is TRBJ1-1; TRBD1 might be the D (5 bases). CDR3 length: 13 residues. Germline-derived CDR1 and CDR2 are MDHEN and SYDVKM. The V gene lost 4 bases and the J gene lost 3 bases, with 9 bases spanning the gap. The CDR3 reads CASSSGDYTEAFF. For the CDR3, the DNA is TGTGCCAGCAGTTCGGGGGATTACACTGAAGCTTTCTTT.

The chain recombines TRBV19 with TRBJ2-5; TRBD1 is a possible D gene (5 bases). V dropped 5 bases and J dropped 2 bases, with 9 bases sitting between them. The CDR3 is 13 amino acids. Per germline, CDR1 LNHDA and CDR2 SQIVND (reference sequence). This CDR3 is CASSQGTQETQYF. The CDR3 DNA sequence: TGTGCCAGTAGTCAGGGTACGCAAGAGACCCAGTACTTC. The full variable domain, completed using reference TRBV19 and TRBJ2-5, is DGGITQSPKYLFRKEGQNVTLSCEQNLNHDAMYWYRQDPGQGLRLIYYSQIVNDFQKGDIAEGYSVSREKKESFPLTVTSAQKNPTAFYLCASSQGTQETQYFGPGTRLLVL.

The CDR3 region is CASSEAGGNTEAFF. DNA for the CDR3: TGTGCCAGCAGTGAAGCGGGGGGGAACACTGAAGCTTTCTTT. The chain employs TRBV2 and TRBJ1-1; maybe TRBD1 (5 bases). The CDR3 consists of 14 residues. V was trimmed by 0 bases and J by 1 base, leaving 6 bases between them. The germline V gene has CDR1 SNHLY and CDR2 FYNNEI.

This clone has a single count. Distinct nucleotide sequences in the sample also encode this CDR3. V gene TRBV18 combines with J gene TRBJ2-7; 7 bases line up with TRBD1. The CDR3 contains 14 residues. V trimming: 1 base; J trimming: 3 bases; junction bases outside the gene matches: 3. Germline CDR1 KGHSH, CDR2 LQKENI. Written as DNA, the CDR3 is TGTGCCAGCTCACCACGGCAGGGGGTCTACGAGCAGTACTTC. It is translated as CASSPRQGVYEQYF.

This clone was picked up one time. The gene calls are TRBV9 and TRBJ2-5, with 14 bases that match TRBD2. The CDR3 length is 15 residues. The J segment lost 2 bases and the V segment lost 7 bases, leaving 4 bases of the junction unmatched. Germline CDR1 SGDLS, CDR2 YYNGEE. The CDR3 sequence: CASGTSGRYQETQYF. The CDR3 nucleotides read TGTGCCAGCGGGACTAGCGGGAGATATCAAGAGACCCAGTACTTC.

This sequence joins TRBV9 and TRBJ1-1; D is ambiguous. Trimming stripped 4 bases from V and 2 bases from J, with 12 bases between. CDR1 SGDLS and CDR2 YYNGEE come from the germline V gene. There are 14 residues in the CDR3. As DNA, the CDR3 is TGTGCCAGCAGCCCCCTAACGGTAAACACTGAAGCTTTCTTT. It yields the protein CASSPLTVNTEAFF.

The V call is TRBV21-1, the J call TRBJ1-2. TRBV21-1 is noted as a pseudogene. This CDR3 has 11 amino acids. Written as DNA, the CDR3 is TGTGCCAGCAGGGGGAGGCATGGCTACACCTTC. It encodes CASRGRHGYTF.

This clone was counted a single time. The V call is TRBV5-1, the J call TRBJ2-2; a possible D gene is TRBD2 (7 bases). The germline V and J ends were trimmed by 2 bases and 6 bases, with 14 bases remaining between them. Germline values: CDR1 SGHRS, CDR2 YFSETQ. The CDR3 sequence is 15 residues long. The CDR3 here is CASSFRGARSGELFF. CDR3 DNA sequence: TGCGCCAGCAGCTTTCGGGGGGCCCGGTCCGGGGAGCTGTTTTTT.

The rearrangement uses TRBV18 and TRBJ2-2; D remains ambiguous. Germline V gives CDR1 KGHSH, CDR2 LQKENI. V shed 3 bases and J shed 2 bases, with 7 bases lying between them. The CDR3 spans 14 residues. CDR3 sequence reads: CASSPMANTGELFF. DNA for the CDR3: TGTGCCAGCTCACCGATGGCTAACACCGGGGAGCTGTTTTTT.

This chain connects TRBV5-1 to TRBJ2-1; 9 nucleotides line up with TRBD1. CDR1 SGHRS and CDR2 YFSETQ come from the germline V gene. Losses at the gene ends were 4 bases for V and 6 bases for J; bases not matched to a gene: 2. The CDR3 covers 13 residues. CDR3 protein: CASSTDRGNEQFF. Here the CDR3 DNA reads TGCGCCAGCAGCACGGACAGGGGCAATGAGCAGTTCTTC.

This chain links TRBV5-4 with TRBJ2-5; TRBD2 is a possible D gene (6 bases). The CDR3 length is 15 residues. Germline loops: CDR1 SGHNT, CDR2 YYREEE (reference sequence). V was cut by 2 bases and J by 2 bases, with 13 bases left in between. The CDR3 loop reads CASSFNGRGQETQYF. The CDR3 bases are TGTGCCAGCAGCTTCAACGGGAGAGGACAAGAGACCCAGTACTTC. The variable domain in full, completed from reference TRBV5-4 and TRBJ2-5, reads ETGVTQSPTHLIKTRGQQVTLRCSSQSGHNTVSWYQQALGQGPQFIFQYYREEENGRGNFPPRFSGLQFPNYSSELNVNALELDDSALYLCASSFNGRGQETQYFGPGTRLLVL.

The chain employs TRBV10-2 and TRBJ2-1; 9 nucleotides align to TRBD2. Trimming cost V 6 bases and J 7 bases; bases outside gene matches: 7. CDR1 WSHSY and CDR2 SAAADI come from the germline V gene. CDR3 length equals 14 residues. The CDR3 DNA is TGCGCCAGCAGAATAGCGGGGGCCGTGAATGAGCAGTTCTTC. It codes for CASRIAGAVNEQFF.